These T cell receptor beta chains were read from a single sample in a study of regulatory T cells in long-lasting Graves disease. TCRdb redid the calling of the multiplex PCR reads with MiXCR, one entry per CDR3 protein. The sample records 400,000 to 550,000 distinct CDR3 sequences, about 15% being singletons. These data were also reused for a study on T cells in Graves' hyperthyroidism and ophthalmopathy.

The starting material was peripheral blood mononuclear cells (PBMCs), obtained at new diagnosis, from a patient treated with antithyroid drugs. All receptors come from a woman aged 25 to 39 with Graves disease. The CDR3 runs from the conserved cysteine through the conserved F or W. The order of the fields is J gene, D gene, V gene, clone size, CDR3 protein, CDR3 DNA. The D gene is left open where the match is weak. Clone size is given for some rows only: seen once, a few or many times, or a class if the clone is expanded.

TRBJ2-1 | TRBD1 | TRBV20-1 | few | CSATTGHEQFF | TGCAGTGCTACGACAGGGCATGAGCAGTTCTTC
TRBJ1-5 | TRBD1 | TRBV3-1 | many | CASSQDRGIDQPQHF | TGTGCCAGCAGTCAAGACAGGGGTATCGATCAGCCCCAGCATTTT
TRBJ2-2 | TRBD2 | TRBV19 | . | CASRRLAKNTGELFF | TGTGCCAGTAGACGACTAGCGAAGAACACCGGGGAGCTGTTTTTT
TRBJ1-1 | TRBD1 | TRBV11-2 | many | CASSTNRGANTEAFF | TGTGCCAGCAGCACAAACAGGGGCGCGAACACTGAAGCTTTCTTT
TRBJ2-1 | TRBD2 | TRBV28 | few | CASSLWGDYSDNEQFF | TGTGCCAGCAGTTTATGGGGGGACTACTCAGACAATGAGCAGTTTTTC
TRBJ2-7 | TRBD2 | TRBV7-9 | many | CASRLAGNEQYF | TGTGCCAGCAGATTAGCGGGGAACGAGCAGTACTTC
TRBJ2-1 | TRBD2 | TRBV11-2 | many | CASSVPRGGTRGSRNEQFF | TGTGCCAGCAGCGTACCTAGGGGGGGGACTAGAGGGTCACGGAATGAGCAGTTCTTC
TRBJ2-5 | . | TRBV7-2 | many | CASSVPGPPETQYF | TGTGCCAGCAGCGTACCGGGACCTCCGGAGACCCAGTACTTC
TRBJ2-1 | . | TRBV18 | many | CASSPSGGEQFF | TGTGCCAGCTCACCATCCGGGGGCGAGCAGTTCTTC
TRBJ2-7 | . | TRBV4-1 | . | CASSLSQGSLAYEQYF | TGCGCCAGCAGCTTGTCCCAGGGGAGTCTTGCCTACGAGCAGTACTTC
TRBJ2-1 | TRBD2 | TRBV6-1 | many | CASRTAGLAGVEQFF | TGTGCCAGCAGAACGGCGGGACTAGCGGGGGTTGAGCAGTTCTTC
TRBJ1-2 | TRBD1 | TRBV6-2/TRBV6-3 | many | CASSYGTARSDGYTF | TGTGCCAGCAGTTACGGGACAGCGAGATCGGATGGCTACACCTTC
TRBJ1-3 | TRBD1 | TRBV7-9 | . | CASSSEGASGNTIYF | TGTGCCAGCAGCTCGGAGGGGGCCTCTGGAAACACCATATATTTT
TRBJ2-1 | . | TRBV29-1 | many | CSVVGGNEQFF | TGCAGCGTTGTCGGCGGGAATGAGCAGTTCTTC
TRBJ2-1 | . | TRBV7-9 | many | CASGLGGAATNEQFF | TGTGCCAGCGGATTAGGGGGGGCAGCGACCAATGAGCAGTTCTTC
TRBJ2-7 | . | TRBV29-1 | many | CSVETQGHEQYF | TGCAGCGTTGAAACTCAAGGCCACGAGCAGTACTTC
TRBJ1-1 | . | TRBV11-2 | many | CASPRGISVMNTEAFF | TGTGCCAGCCCCCGAGGTATCAGTGTGATGAACACTGAAGCTTTCTTT
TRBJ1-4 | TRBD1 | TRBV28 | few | CASTTPTGANEKLFF | TGTGCCAGCACTACTCCGACAGGGGCTAACGAAAAACTGTTTTTT
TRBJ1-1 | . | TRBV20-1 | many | CSARGAMNTEAFF | TGCAGTGCCCGGGGAGCAATGAACACTGAAGCTTTCTTT
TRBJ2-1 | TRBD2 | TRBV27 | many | CASSLGLAGIEQFF | TGTGCCAGCAGTTTAGGGCTAGCGGGAATTGAGCAGTTCTTC
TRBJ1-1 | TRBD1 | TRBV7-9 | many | CASSHPGQENTEAFF | TGTGCCAGCAGCCACCCGGGACAGGAGAACACTGAAGCTTTCTTT
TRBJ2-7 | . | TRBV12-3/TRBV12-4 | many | CASRGTGSSYEQYF | TGTGCCAGCAGGGGAACGGGAAGCTCCTACGAGCAGTACTTC
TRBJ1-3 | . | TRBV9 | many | CASSVEGPGSLPGNTIYF | TGTGCCAGCAGCGTAGAAGGTCCAGGGTCCCTTCCTGGAAACACCATATATTTT
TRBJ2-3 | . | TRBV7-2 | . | CASSLGRGIPPDTQYF | TGTGCCAGCAGCTTGGGCCGGGGGATTCCCCCAGATACGCAGTATTTT